Included here is one T cell receptor beta chain sequence, with context. These data originate in a study of blood T cell repertoires in COVID-19. Overall study: Samples came from the United States, Italy and Spain, spanning acute and convalescent COVID-19. Sources were T cells, B-cell-depleted T cells, or PBMCs; the material itself was cDNA or gDNA.

In the authors' methods: The authors estimated nucleated cell counts from reference gene primer amplification. Some clones are missing from TCRdb's copy, which holds only in-frame ones; the method was immunoSEQ multiplex PCR. The V and J calls and clone size were taken over from that table, and D and trimming were inferred from the DNA. The sample shows about 140,000 clones, roughly 84% of them seen only once. The CDR3 runs to 14 residues. The V and J ends lost 6 bases and 5 bases, in that order; junction bases with no gene match: 9. The germline gives CDR1 LNHDA, CDR2 SQIVND (reference sequence). This TCR was recovered from a woman in her sixties with acute or convalescent COVID-19. The rearrangement uses TRBV19 and TRBJ1-1; TRBD1 matches at 7 bases. Sequencing used peripheral blood. CDR3 residues: CASSAGGGGTEAFF. Here the CDR3 DNA reads TGTGCCAGTAGCGCAGGGGGTGGAGGTACTGAAGCTTTCTTT.